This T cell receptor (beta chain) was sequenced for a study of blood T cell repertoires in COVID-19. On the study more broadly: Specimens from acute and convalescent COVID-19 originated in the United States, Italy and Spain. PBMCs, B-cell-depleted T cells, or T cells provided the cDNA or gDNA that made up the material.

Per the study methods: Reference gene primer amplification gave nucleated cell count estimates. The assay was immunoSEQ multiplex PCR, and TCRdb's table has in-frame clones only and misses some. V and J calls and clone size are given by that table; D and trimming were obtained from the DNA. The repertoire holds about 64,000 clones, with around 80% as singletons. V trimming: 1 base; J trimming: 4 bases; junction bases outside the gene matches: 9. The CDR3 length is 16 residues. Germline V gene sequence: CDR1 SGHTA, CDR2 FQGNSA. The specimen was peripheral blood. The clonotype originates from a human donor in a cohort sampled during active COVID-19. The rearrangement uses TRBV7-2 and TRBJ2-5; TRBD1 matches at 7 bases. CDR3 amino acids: CASSLVGGQTGETQYF. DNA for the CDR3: TGTGCCAGCAGCTTAGTAGGGGGACAGACCGGAGAGACCCAGTACTTC.